This T cell receptor beta chain was obtained from a study of T cell responses to AZD1222 COVID-19 vaccine. Profiled with immunoSEQ multiplex PCR; TCRdb holds only in-frame clones, not every one. The sample includes 100,000 to 150,000 clones, approximately 80% of them seen just once. This clone is a singleton in its sample. The antigen remains undetermined. The same CDR3 is also encoded by other DNA sequences in this sample. Investigators merged groups given second doses at roughly 4 or roughly 12 weeks. Trimming stripped 1 base from V and 5 bases from J, with 2 bases between. The length of the CDR3 is 11 residues. Study-wide results and caveats: The sample set comprised mostly white British donors with more females, and clonal diversity was possibly underestimated.

The chain employs TRBV12-3 or TRBV12-4 and TRBJ1-2; no definite D call. This clonotype was obtained from an adult who received the AZD1222 COVID-19 vaccine. Sequencing was performed on peripheral blood, taken 28 days after the second AZD1222 dose. The CDR3 is CASSLGYGYTF. The CDR3 region has the DNA TGTGCCAGCAGTTTAGGGTATGGCTACACCTTC.